A single T cell receptor (beta chain) is shown here with its context. The sample belongs to a study of blood T cell repertoires in COVID-19. At the level of the study: The analysed material was cDNA or gDNA that came from T cells, B-cell-depleted T cells, or PBMCs.

The V and J ends lost 6 bases and 0 bases, in that order; junction bases with no gene match: 4. Germline CDR1 reads MDHEN; CDR2 reads SYDVKM. The CDR3 length is 15 residues. Authors' analysis steps: Estimated nucleated cell counts came from reference gene primer amplification. TCRdb's table, derived via immunoSEQ multiplex PCR, lists solely in-frame clones and lacks some. V, J and clone size were drawn from that table, and D and trimming were deduced from the DNA. The sample lists 100,000 to 150,000 clones; approximately 89% were seen once. The rearrangement links TRBV28 to TRBJ2-3; 9 bases line up with TRBD1. The receptor comes from a man aged 50-60 years with acute or convalescent COVID-19. The sample comprised peripheral blood. For the CDR3, the DNA is TGTGCCAGCAGGGGACAGGGATTGAGCACAGATACGCAGTATTTT. Translated, it gives CASRGQGLSTDTQYF.